The 20 T cell receptor beta chains given below trace back to one sample, sequenced in a study of graft-versus-host responses after intestinal transplantation. Libraries were prepared by immunoSEQ multiplex PCR; TCRdb keeps only in-frame clonotypes and omits some of them. This repertoire shows under 50,000 clones, about nine tenths found once; its top ten account for around 7%. The starting material was PBMCs, obtained 260 to 280 days after transplant. Every receptor here comes from a human patient who received an intestinal transplant, so some T cells may come from the graft donor.

The rearrangement links TRBV4-1 to TRBJ1-2, with D unresolved. Trimming removed 8 bases at V and 7 bases at J, with 14 bases between. The germline V gene has CDR1 MGHRA and CDR2 YSYEKL. CDR3 length: 12 residues. The CDR3 here is CASRRSGGGYTF. Here the CDR3 DNA reads TGCGCCAGCCGACGGAGTGGAGGTGGCTACACCTTC.

The chain joins TRBV5-1 to TRBJ1-1; D is uncertain. Germline CDR1 SGHRS, CDR2 YFSETQ. V was trimmed by 0 bases and J by 8 bases, leaving 17 bases between them. The CDR3 consists of 15 residues. Here the CDR3 reads CASSLVDRRATEAFF. CDR3 nucleotide sequence: TGCGCCAGCAGCTTGGTGGACCGAAGGGCGACAGAAGCTTTCTTT. The full variable domain, rest sourced from reference TRBV5-1 and TRBJ1-1, is KAGVTQTPRYLIKTRGQQVTLSCSPISGHRSVSWYQQTPGQGLQFLFEYFSETQRNKGNFPGRFSGRQFSNSRSEMNVSTLELGDSALYLCASSLVDRRATEAFFGQGTRLTVV.

This clone was detected once. The chain joins TRBV6-5 to TRBJ1-2; D gene unclear. Per the germline V gene, CDR1 is MNHEY and CDR2 is SVGAGI. The CDR3 is 14 residues long. V lost 0 bases to trimming and J lost 4 bases, with 9 bases between them. CDR3 protein: CASSYSQAPYGYTF. DNA of the CDR3: TGTGCCAGCAGTTACTCTCAGGCTCCCTATGGCTACACCTTC.

The chain is built from TRBV9 and TRBJ2-3; D is uncertain. V lost 0 bases and J lost 0, with 11 bases in between. From germline, CDR1 is SGDLS and CDR2 YYNGEE. This CDR3 has 16 residues. The CDR3 region is CASSVGDLLSTDTQYF. CDR3 nucleotide sequence: TGTGCCAGCAGCGTAGGGGATTTACTGAGCACAGATACGCAGTATTTT. Supplemented by reference TRBV9 and TRBJ2-3, the full variable domain reads DSGVTQTPKHLITATGQRVTLRCSPRSGDLSVYWYQQSLDQGLQFLIQYYNGEERAKGNILERFSAQQFPDLHSELNLSSLELGDSALYFCASSVGDLLSTDTQYFGPGTRLTVL.

The genes are TRBV6-6 and TRBJ2-5, with D perhaps matching TRBD2 (5 bases). The CDR3 consists of 15 residues. Germline CDR1 and CDR2: MNHNY and SVGAGI (reference sequence). V lost 2 bases, J lost 5 bases, and 15 bases lay in between. This CDR3 reads CASSYLGVGGETQYF. DNA of the CDR3: TGTGCCAGCAGTTACCTGGGAGTTGGCGGCGAGACCCAGTACTTC.

This chain joins TRBV6-1 and TRBJ2-5; weak D call: TRBD2 (7 bases). V was pared by 3 bases and J by 5 bases, with 13 bases between. The CDR3 has 14 residues. The germline V gene encodes CDR1 MNHNS and CDR2 SASEGT. CDR3: CASSELQGGETQYF. CDR3 bases: TGTGCCAGCAGTGAGCTACAGGGAGGGGAGACCCAGTACTTC.

This chain joins TRBV7-9 and TRBJ2-1; 9 nucleotides line up with TRBD1. From germline, CDR1 is SEHNR and CDR2 FQNEAQ (reference sequence). This CDR3 region has 18 residues. J gave up 4 bases and V 0 bases, and 10 bases lay outside the gene matches. This chain's CDR3 is CASSLAVLKGQGYNEQFF. The CDR3 nucleotides read TGTGCCAGCAGCTTAGCGGTCTTGAAAGGACAGGGGTACAATGAGCAGTTCTTC.

The chain links TRBV5-4 to TRBJ2-5; D could derive from TRBD1 or TRBD2 (5 bases each). V was cut by 4 bases and J by 5 bases, with 18 bases left in between. This CDR3 region has 15 residues. Germline values: CDR1 SGHNT, CDR2 YYREEE (reference sequence). The CDR3 reads CASSGPRVGGETQYF. The CDR3 DNA is TGTGCCAGCAGCGGACCCAGGGTTGGGGGTGAGACCCAGTACTTC.

CDR3 bases: TGTGCCAGTAGTCTTACTCCGGGGGCGGGTCACACTGAAGCTTTCTTT. Protein: CASSLTPGAGHTEAFF. The genes are TRBV19 and TRBJ1-1; TRBD1 might be the D (6 bases). Germline V lookup: CDR1 LNHDA, CDR2 SQIVND (reference sequence). Trimming removed 5 bases from V and 3 bases from J, with 19 bases in between. The CDR3 loop spans 16 amino acids.

J is TRBJ1-2 and V is TRBV5-4; 10 bases align to TRBD1. CDR1 SGHNT and CDR2 YYREEE come from the germline V gene (reference sequence). After removal of 4 bases from V and 0 bases from J, the junction contained 3 bases not matched to a gene. There are 15 residues in the CDR3. The DNA for the CDR3 is TGTGCCAGCAGCATGGACAGGGGGGCTAACTATGGCTACACCTTC. Protein: CASSMDRGANYGYTF. The full variable domain, its missing parts supplied by reference TRBV5-4 and TRBJ1-2, is ETGVTQSPTHLIKTRGQQVTLRCSSQSGHNTVSWYQQALGQGPQFIFQYYREEENGRGNFPPRFSGLQFPNYSSELNVNALELDDSALYLCASSMDRGANYGYTFGSGTRLTVV.

This clone has just a few counts. This chain uses TRBV7-9 with TRBJ2-7; D possibly corresponds to TRBD2 (5 bases). The CDR3 extends over 14 amino acids. Germline CDR1 is SEHNR and CDR2 is FQNEAQ (reference sequence). The V and J ends lost 6 bases and 5 bases respectively, with 17 bases between them. The CDR3 sequence: CASSSPGKDDEQYF. CDR3 DNA: TGTGCCAGCAGTTCCCCGGGAAAGGACGACGAGCAGTACTTC.

V usage is TRBV19 and J usage is TRBJ2-3; 11 nucleotides agree with TRBD2. The V and J ends lost 4 bases and 2 bases, in that order; junction bases with no gene match: 8. Germline V gene data show CDR1 as LNHDA and CDR2 as SQIVND (reference sequence). The CDR3 is 17 residues long. The CDR3 is CASSKGIAGGITDTQYF. The CDR3 region has the DNA TGTGCCAGTAGTAAGGGAATAGCGGGGGGGATCACAGATACGCAGTATTTT. The full variable domain, its missing parts supplied by reference TRBV19 and TRBJ2-3, is DGGITQSPKYLFRKEGQNVTLSCEQNLNHDAMYWYRQDPGQGLRLIYYSQIVNDFQKGDIAEGYSVSREKKESFPLTVTSAQKNPTAFYLCASSKGIAGGITDTQYFGPGTRLTVL.

J is TRBJ2-7 and V is TRBV9; no clear D gene. Germline V gene data show CDR1 as SGDLS and CDR2 as YYNGEE. The CDR3 is 11 residues long. With 4 bases removed from V and 2 bases from J, the gap between germline ends came to 4 bases. For the CDR3, the DNA is TGTGCCAGCAGCAAAACCTACGAGCAGTACTTC. Translating gives CASSKTYEQYF.

The CDR3 region has the DNA TGTGCCAGCAGCAGAGGACAGGGGGCATCCGAGCAGTACTTC. It yields the protein CASSRGQGASEQYF. V usage is TRBV21-1 and J usage is TRBJ2-5; TRBD1 is the table's D call and was not checked against the DNA. The J call may be mistaken, given a closer DNA end match to TRBJ2-7. TRBV21-1 is a documented pseudogene. This CDR3 has 14 amino acids.

This clone has only one observation. The chain uses TRBV30 and TRBJ1-1; 7 bases are a match to TRBD1. The V gene end was trimmed by 5 bases and the J gene end by 5 bases; junction bases not matched to a gene: 8. CDR1 and CDR2 from the germline V gene are GTSNPN and SVGIG (reference sequence). This CDR3 comprises 13 residues. The CDR3 DNA is TGTGCCTGGTCTACAGGGGTTTGGACTGAAGCTTTCTTT. It specifies CAWSTGVWTEAFF.

This chain connects TRBV2 to TRBJ2-7; TRBD2 aligns across 10 bases. CDR3 size: 16 residues. Germline V gene data show CDR1 as SNHLY and CDR2 as FYNNEI. The V gene end was trimmed by 6 bases and the J gene end by 1 base; junction bases not matched to a gene: 9. CDR3 sequence: CASSPAEAGGSYEQYF. CDR3 DNA sequence: TGTGCCAGCAGCCCTGCGGAAGCGGGGGGGTCCTACGAGCAGTACTTC.

This sequence joins TRBV6-1 and TRBJ1-1; D remains unclear. Germline V gives CDR1 MNHNS, CDR2 SASEGT. V was trimmed by 2 bases and J by 3 bases, leaving 4 bases between them. The CDR3 is made up of 12 amino acids. CDR3: CASSELYTEAFF. The CDR3 bases are TGTGCCAGCAGTGAATTATACACTGAAGCTTTCTTT.

V is TRBV4-1 and J is TRBJ2-5; maybe TRBD2 (5 bases). The CDR3 covers 16 residues. Germline-derived CDR1 and CDR2 are MGHRA and YSYEKL. Trimming shortened V by 1 base and J by 5 bases, and 17 bases separated the two germline ends. CDR3 bases: TGCGCCAGCAGCCAAGGGTTGGCAGCGGACGGTGAGACCCAGTACTTC. Residues: CASSQGLAADGETQYF.

The chain uses TRBV6-5 and TRBJ1-4; D gene unclear. Trimming left V 6 bases short and J 7 bases short, with 15 bases between. The CDR3 runs 14 residues. Germline V CDR1 and CDR2: MNHEY, SVGAGI. The CDR3 sequence is CASSGRGLGEKLFF. The CDR3 DNA reads as TGTGCCAGCAGCGGACGAGGGTTGGGTGAAAAACTGTTTTTT.

The CDR3 spells CASGLVMTGSLASNQPQHF. As DNA, the CDR3 is TGTGCTAGTGGTTTGGTAATGACAGGGTCATTAGCGAGCAATCAGCCCCAGCATTTT. The V and J genes are TRBV12-5 and TRBJ1-5; 7 positions match TRBD1. V lost 0 bases and J lost 1; bases outside the gene matches: 12. Germline CDR1 is LGHNT and CDR2 is FRNRAP. CDR3 length equals 19 residues.